One and the same sample provided the 21 T cell receptor beta chains below, sequenced in a study of glioma-infiltrating T cells after dendritic cell vaccination (dated by TCRdb to 2015 to 2016). The meaning of the sample's time point label: after dendritic cell vaccination, including at tumor progression/relapse. The library was prepared using the immunoSEQ multiplex PCR assay. This immuneACCESS table, as held by TCRdb, lists in-frame sequences with V and J called but not all clones. Of the missing ones, under half trace to an unresolved V gene in checked studies; the others have no known cause. This sample is represented by approximately 91,000 clones; 70% to 90% of them were singletons. The ten largest clones capture 2.1% of the sample. The input for sequencing was blood, taken after dendritic cell vaccination. The receptors stem from a human donor with glioblastoma.

This clone was counted a few times. The rearrangement uses TRBV2 and TRBJ2-1, with 9 bases identical to TRBD1. The CDR3 loop spans 15 amino acids. V shed 3 bases and J 6 bases; nucleotides not matched to a gene: 6. CDR1 and CDR2 (germline): SNHLY, FYNNEI. The CDR3 nucleotides are TGTGCCAGCAGTGAGTTGGGACAGGGAGGCAATGAGCAGTTCTTC. Its translation is CASSELGQGGNEQFF.

The chain combines TRBV7-2 with TRBJ2-5, with D possibly being TRBD2 (5 bases). The CDR3 has 15 residues. V lost 3 bases and J 2 bases, leaving 13 bases between the germline ends. Per the germline V gene, CDR1 is SGHTA and CDR2 is FQGNSA. Here the CDR3 DNA reads TGTGCCAGCAGCTTGATCCGGGGTCCACAAGAGACCCAGTACTTC. It encodes CASSLIRGPQETQYF.

The CDR3 nucleotides are TGCAGCGTTAGAGGGGGCGGGACAGATACGCAGTATTTT. The encoded protein is CSVRGGGTDTQYF. The rearrangement joins TRBV29-1 to TRBJ2-3, with 7 bases identical to TRBD1. After removal of 5 bases from V and 3 bases from J, the junction contained 5 bases not matched to a gene. Germline CDR1 SQVTM, CDR2 ANQGSEA. The CDR3 is made up of 13 amino acids.

The genes are TRBV28 and TRBJ2-6; the D is unclear. The germline V gene encodes CDR1 MDHEN and CDR2 SYDVKM. The germline V and J ends were trimmed by 3 bases and 0 bases, with 9 bases remaining between them. The CDR3 sequence is 16 residues long. CDR3 bases: TGTGCCAGCAGTTTGGCCACAAACTCTGGGGCCAACGTCCTGACTTTC. It specifies CASSLATNSGANVLTF.

This clone was seen once. This chain links TRBV6-6 with TRBJ2-1; perhaps TRBD1 as D (6 bases). V shed 5 bases and J shed 5 bases, with 13 bases lying between them. Germline values: CDR1 MNHNY, CDR2 SVGAGI (reference sequence). This CDR3 has 14 amino acids. The CDR3 bases are TGTGCCAGCAGTAGCACCCAGGGGCACAATGAGCAGTTCTTC. It specifies CASSSTQGHNEQFF.

J is TRBJ1-2 and V is TRBV5-4; D is unclear. The germline V and J ends were trimmed by 0 bases and 4 bases, with 16 bases remaining between them. Germline CDR1 reads SGHNT; CDR2 reads YYREEE (reference sequence). The CDR3 runs to 16 residues. CDR3 protein: CASSLDGVINSYGYTF. Here the CDR3 DNA reads TGTGCCAGCAGCTTGGACGGGGTGATAAATAGCTATGGCTACACCTTC.

This chain joins TRBV27 and TRBJ1-1; 8 nucleotides align to TRBD1. CDR3 length equals 14 residues. From germline, CDR1 is MNHEY and CDR2 SMNVEV (reference sequence). V was clipped by 7 bases and J by 4 bases; unmatched bases: 8. CDR3 nucleotides: TGTGCCAGCAAAGGACAGGGAGGGGGCACTGAAGCTTTCTTT. It encodes CASKGQGGGTEAFF.

The J gene is TRBJ2-3, the V gene TRBV6-6; D is undetermined. Germline V lookup: CDR1 MNHNY, CDR2 SVGAGI (reference sequence). This CDR3 has 15 amino acids. The V end was cut by 2 bases, the J end by 0 bases, with 9 bases between. CDR3 in amino acids: CASSYGQSSTDTQYF. The CDR3 DNA reads as TGTGCCAGCAGTTACGGCCAGTCTAGCACAGATACGCAGTATTTT.

V is TRBV5-1 and J is TRBJ2-1, with no clear D. The V gene's germline CDR1 is SGHRS and CDR2 YFSETQ. The CDR3 covers 15 residues. The germline V and J ends were trimmed by 0 bases and 7 bases, with 14 bases remaining between them. In DNA, the CDR3 is TGCGCCAGCAGCTTGGAACTAACGACTGGGAATGAGCAGTTCTTC. It is translated as CASSLELTTGNEQFF.

The chain uses TRBV28 and TRBJ1-2; 8 bases are shared with TRBD1. Germline CDR1 is MDHEN and CDR2 is SYDVKM. V lost 7 bases and J lost 4; bases outside the gene matches: 11. This CDR3 region has 15 residues. The CDR3 sequence: CASTKTRTGIYGYTF. CDR3 DNA sequence: TGTGCCAGCACCAAAACCAGGACAGGGATCTATGGCTACACCTTC.

This clone turned up a few times. The J gene is TRBJ2-7, the V gene TRBV18; 9 bases agree with TRBD1. J gave up 0 bases and V 6 bases, and 9 bases lay outside the gene matches. The germline V gene has CDR1 KGHSH and CDR2 LQKENI. The CDR3 runs to 16 residues. The CDR3 loop is CASSYDRGFSSYEQYV. CDR3 nucleotide sequence: TGTGCCAGCTCTTACGACAGGGGGTTCAGCTCCTACGAGCAGTACGTC.

The chain uses TRBV11-2 and TRBJ2-1; TRBD1 matches at 8 bases. This CDR3 comprises 16 residues. With 4 bases clipped from V and 2 bases from J, the junction kept 7 bases outside the gene matches. Germline lookup yields CDR1 SGHAT and CDR2 FQNNGV. DNA for the CDR3: TGTGCCAGCAGCTACAGGACAGGGATGGCCTACAATGAGCAGTTCTTC. Its protein product is CASSYRTGMAYNEQFF. Variable domain in full (rest from reference TRBV11-2 and TRBJ2-1): EAGVAQSPRYKIIEKRQSVAFWCNPISGHATLYWYQQILGQGPKLLIQFQNNGVVDDSQLPKDRFSAERLKGVDSTLKIQPAKLEDSAVYLCASSYRTGMAYNEQFFGPGTRLTVL.

V and J are TRBV6-1 and TRBJ2-1; 10 bases match TRBD2. J gave up 5 bases and V 3 bases, and 10 bases lay outside the gene matches. The germline CDR1 and CDR2 sequences are MNHNS and SASEGT. The CDR3 has 17 residues. This CDR3 reads CASSDKASGSVHNEQFF. The DNA for the CDR3 is TGTGCCAGCAGTGATAAAGCTAGCGGGAGTGTCCACAATGAGCAGTTCTTC.

The chain carries TRBV5-8 and TRBJ2-1; the match to TRBD1 covers 9 bases. V lost 3 bases and J lost 3; bases outside the gene matches: 7. The CDR3 loop spans 16 amino acids. CDR1 is SGHTS, CDR2 YDEGEE, per germline. As DNA, the CDR3 is TGTGCCAGCAGCTACCCAAGACAGGGGGTCTACAATGAGCAGTTCTTC. Encoded protein: CASSYPRQGVYNEQFF.

The genes are TRBV29-1 and TRBJ1-1; weak D call: TRBD1 (6 bases). The CDR3 loop spans 13 amino acids. Germline V gene data show CDR1 as SQVTM and CDR2 as ANQGSEA. With 7 bases removed from V and 5 bases from J, the gap between germline ends came to 17 bases. CDR3 nucleotides: TGCAGCGGAATTCAGGTGAGGGGGACTGAAGCTTTCTTT. Translating gives CSGIQVRGTEAFF.

This chain connects TRBV9 to TRBJ1-2, with D possibly TRBD1 on 5 matching bases. The V end was cut by 4 bases, the J end by 1 base, with 11 bases between. The CDR3 is 14 amino acids. In germline, CDR1 is SGDLS, CDR2 YYNGEE. The CDR3 sequence is CASSSPRVNYGYTF. CDR3 in DNA: TGTGCCAGCAGCTCCCCCAGGGTTAACTATGGCTACACCTTC.

The rearrangement uses TRBV2 and TRBJ1-5, with D tentatively TRBD1 (5 bases). The germline gives CDR1 SNHLY, CDR2 FYNNEI. The CDR3 runs to 15 residues. V was cut by 6 bases and J by 3 bases, with 15 bases left in between. CDR3 loop: CASSLRQYFNQPQHF. The CDR3 nucleotides are TGTGCCAGCAGCCTACGACAGTATTTCAATCAGCCCCAGCATTTT.

The gene calls are TRBV27 and TRBJ2-3; D uncertain. Trimming stripped 1 base from V and 0 bases from J, with 11 bases between. This CDR3 contains 16 residues. Germline V gene sequence: CDR1 MNHEY, CDR2 SMNVEV (reference sequence). The CDR3 bases are TGTGCCAGCAGTTTATGGGCCCCAAGGAGCACAGATACGCAGTATTTT. This gives the protein CASSLWAPRSTDTQYF.

The chain is built from TRBV7-8 and TRBJ1-1, with unresolved D. The ends were cut back, 1 base at V and 1 base at J, with 7 bases in the middle. The CDR3 sequence is 14 residues long. The germline V gene encodes CDR1 SGHVS and CDR2 FQNEAQ. The CDR3 sequence: CASSLVRGNTEAFF. CDR3 in DNA: TGTGCCAGCAGCTTAGTTCGCGGGAACACTGAAGCTTTCTTT.

The chain joins TRBV5-1 to TRBJ2-3; weak D call: TRBD2 (7 bases). V was cut by 4 bases and J by 5 bases, with 14 bases left in between. From germline, CDR1 is SGHRS and CDR2 YFSETQ. This CDR3 is 14 amino acids long. This chain's CDR3 is CASSPSGGRDTQYF. CDR3 DNA: TGCGCCAGCAGCCCTTCGGGGGGCCGAGATACGCAGTATTTT.

This rearrangement joins TRBV7-9 to TRBJ2-3; 11 positions agree with TRBD2. The trim removed 4 bases at V and 5 bases at J, leaving 8 bases unmatched. CDR1 is SEHNR and CDR2 is FQNEAQ in the germline V gene (reference sequence). The length of the CDR3 is 16 residues. CDR3 sequence: CASSWRLAGSQDTQYF. CDR3 DNA: TGTGCCAGCAGCTGGAGACTAGCGGGAAGCCAAGATACGCAGTATTTT.